The sequence of this T cell receptor (beta chain) was determined in a study of blood T cells in healthy people across ages. Whole-study findings and limits: Both naive CD4+ cell counts and diversity were greater in long-lived donors than in aged donors.

With a J-beta primer mix and a sample-barcoded 5' primer, a second PCR ran roughly 7 to 11 cycles. Each cDNA molecule received a tag from a template-switch adaptor that had 12 random nucleotides. TCRdb ran MiXCR on the 5' RACE reads and lists one entry per CDR3 protein. The sample consists of some 790,000 distinct CDR3 sequences, more than 25% of them appearing once. As regards this clonotype: Its antigen is as yet unknown.

The CDR3 is 14 amino acids. Germline-derived CDR1 and CDR2 are MNHNY and SVGAGI (reference sequence). V lost 4 bases, J lost 15 bases, and 11 bases stayed unmatched. Each individual donor underwent a draw of 8 to 10 milliliters of peripheral blood. The receptor was isolated from a woman over 75 in good health. The chain carries TRBV6-6 and TRBJ2-1; 11 bases are shared with TRBD1. The sequenced sample consisted of blood. The CDR3 DNA follows: TGTGCCAGCAGTTCGGACAGGGGGCAAGAGACCCGGTTCTTC. Translation gives CASSSDRGQETRFF.